This T cell receptor beta chain appears in the sequencing data of a study of early T cells in non-severe SARS-CoV-2 infection. Study summary: Sequencing input comprised bulk RNA from unsorted whole blood; chain pairing was not available. Study outcomes and limitations: A preference for anti-spike CD8 responses marked VDJdb matching, which missed private and CD4 specificities.

This clonotype was observed many times. Its antigen is not known. This CDR3 is 11 amino acids long. Germline CDR1 is SQVTM and CDR2 is ANQGSEA. The V end lost 4 bases, the J end lost 2 bases, and 6 bases lay between the germline ends. Unique molecular identifier tags were affixed to discrete cDNA molecules. TCRdb called the 5' RACE reads again in MiXCR, with one record for every CDR3 protein. The table shows around 46,000 distinct CDR3 sequences, with around 5.6% occurring only once. This chain joins TRBV29-1 and TRBJ2-7; D is uncertain. Sequencing input: whole blood. This clonotype originated in an adult who was a healthcare worker with PCR-confirmed SARS-CoV-2 infection or an uninfected control (not recorded which). CDR3 sequence (DNA): TGCAGCGTTGGCAGTCCCTACGAGCAGTACTTC. It encodes CSVGSPYEQYF.